This note documents a single TCR beta chain sequence. The data were obtained in a study of blood T cell repertoires in COVID-19. Background on the study: Both acute and convalescent COVID-19 samples were obtained from the United States, Italy and Spain. Sample material is recorded as cDNA or gDNA derived from T cells, B-cell-depleted T cells, or PBMCs.

In the authors' methods: Amplification of reference gene primers was used by the study to estimate nucleated cell counts. The data were produced by immunoSEQ multiplex PCR, yet TCRdb's version contains in-frame clones alone and is incomplete. The DNA gave D and trimming, while V, J and clone size come from that table. The data hold about 91,000 clones, with about 90% observed a single time. The CDR3 extends over 15 amino acids. V dropped 5 bases and J dropped 4 bases, with 15 bases sitting between them. The V gene's germline CDR1 is LNHNV and CDR2 YYDKDF (reference sequence). The V gene is TRBV15, the J gene TRBJ1-3; D is unclear. Sample: peripheral blood. This receptor was taken from a woman in her 70s with acute or convalescent COVID-19. The CDR3 bases are TGTGCCACCAGCTCCCGGGAACCGTCCGGAAACACCATATATTTT. It is translated as CATSSREPSGNTIYF.